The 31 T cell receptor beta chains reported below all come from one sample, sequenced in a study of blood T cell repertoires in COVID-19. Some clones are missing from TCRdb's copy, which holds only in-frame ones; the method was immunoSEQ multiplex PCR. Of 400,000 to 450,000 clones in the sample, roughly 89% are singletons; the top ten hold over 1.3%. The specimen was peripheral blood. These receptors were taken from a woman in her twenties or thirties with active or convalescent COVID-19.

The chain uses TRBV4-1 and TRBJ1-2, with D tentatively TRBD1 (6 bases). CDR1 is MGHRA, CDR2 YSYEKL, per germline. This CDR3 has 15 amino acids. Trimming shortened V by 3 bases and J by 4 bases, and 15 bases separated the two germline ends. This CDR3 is CASSQIPGQTYGYTF. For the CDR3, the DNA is TGCGCCAGCAGCCAGATACCGGGACAAACCTATGGCTACACCTTC.

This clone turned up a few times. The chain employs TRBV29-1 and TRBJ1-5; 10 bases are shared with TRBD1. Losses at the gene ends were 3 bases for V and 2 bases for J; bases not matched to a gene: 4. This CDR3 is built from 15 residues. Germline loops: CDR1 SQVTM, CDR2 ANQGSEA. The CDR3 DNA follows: TGCAGCGTTGACGAGGGGACAGGGGGCAATCAGCCCCAGCATTTT. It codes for CSVDEGTGGNQPQHF.

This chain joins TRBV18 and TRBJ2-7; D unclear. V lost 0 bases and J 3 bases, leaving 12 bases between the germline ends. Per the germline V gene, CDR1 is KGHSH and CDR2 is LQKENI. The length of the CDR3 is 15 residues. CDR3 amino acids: CASSPPTFPIYEQYF. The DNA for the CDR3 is TGTGCCAGCTCACCACCGACTTTCCCAATCTACGAGCAGTACTTC.

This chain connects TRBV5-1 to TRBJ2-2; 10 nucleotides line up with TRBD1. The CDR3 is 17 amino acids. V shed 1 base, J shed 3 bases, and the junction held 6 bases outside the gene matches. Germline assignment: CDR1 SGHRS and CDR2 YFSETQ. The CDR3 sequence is CASSLRGTGVYTGELFF. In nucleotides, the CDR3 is TGCGCCAGCAGCTTGCGGGGGACAGGGGTCTACACCGGGGAGCTGTTTTTT. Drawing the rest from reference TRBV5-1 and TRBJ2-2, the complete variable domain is KAGVTQTPRYLIKTRGQQVTLSCSPISGHRSVSWYQQTPGQGLQFLFEYFSETQRNKGNFPGRFSGRQFSNSRSEMNVSTLELGDSALYLCASSLRGTGVYTGELFFGEGSRLTVL.

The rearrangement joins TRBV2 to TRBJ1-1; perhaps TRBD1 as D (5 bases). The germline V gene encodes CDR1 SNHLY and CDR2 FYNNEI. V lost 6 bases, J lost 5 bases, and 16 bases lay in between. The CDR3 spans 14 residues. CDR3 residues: CASRGPGRWTEAFF. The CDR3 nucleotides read TGTGCCAGCAGGGGGCCAGGGAGGTGGACTGAAGCTTTCTTT.

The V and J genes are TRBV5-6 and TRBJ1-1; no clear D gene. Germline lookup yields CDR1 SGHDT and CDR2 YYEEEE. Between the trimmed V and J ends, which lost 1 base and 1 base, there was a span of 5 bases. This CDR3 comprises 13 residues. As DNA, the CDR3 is TGTGCCAGCAGCTTGATCTCGAACACTGAAGCTTTCTTT. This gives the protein CASSLISNTEAFF.

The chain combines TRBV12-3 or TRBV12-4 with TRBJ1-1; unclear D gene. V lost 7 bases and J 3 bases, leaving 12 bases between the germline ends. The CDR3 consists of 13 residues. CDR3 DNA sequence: TGTGCCAGCACCCCCTACCGGGACACTGAAGCTTTCTTT. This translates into CASTPYRDTEAFF.

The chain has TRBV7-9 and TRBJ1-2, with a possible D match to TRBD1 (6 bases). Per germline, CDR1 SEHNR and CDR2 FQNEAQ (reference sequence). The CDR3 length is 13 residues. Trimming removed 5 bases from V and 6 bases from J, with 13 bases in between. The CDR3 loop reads CASSEGEGNGYTF. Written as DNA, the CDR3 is TGTGCCAGCAGCGAGGGGGAAGGGAATGGCTACACCTTC.

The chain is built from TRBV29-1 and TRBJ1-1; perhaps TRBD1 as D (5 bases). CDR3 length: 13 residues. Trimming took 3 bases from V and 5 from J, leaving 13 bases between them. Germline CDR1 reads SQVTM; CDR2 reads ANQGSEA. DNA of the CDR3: TGCAGCGTTGATACCGGGGGTGGGACTGAAGCTTTCTTT. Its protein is CSVDTGGGTEAFF.

DNA of the CDR3: TGTGCCAGCAGCCAGAGGACAGGGGAGAAGAACGAGCAGTACTTC. Residues: CASSQRTGEKNEQYF. V gene TRBV7-9 combines with J gene TRBJ2-7, with TRBD1 matching over 9 bases. The V gene's germline CDR1 is SEHNR and CDR2 FQNEAQ (reference sequence). Trimming cost V 5 bases and J 5 bases; bases outside gene matches: 10. This CDR3 comprises 15 residues.

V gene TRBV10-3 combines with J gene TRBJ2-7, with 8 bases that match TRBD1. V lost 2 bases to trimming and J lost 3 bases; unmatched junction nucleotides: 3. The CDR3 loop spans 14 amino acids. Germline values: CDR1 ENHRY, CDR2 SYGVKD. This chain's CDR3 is CAISEGGTGYEQYF. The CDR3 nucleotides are TGTGCCATCAGTGAGGGGGGGACAGGCTACGAGCAGTACTTC.

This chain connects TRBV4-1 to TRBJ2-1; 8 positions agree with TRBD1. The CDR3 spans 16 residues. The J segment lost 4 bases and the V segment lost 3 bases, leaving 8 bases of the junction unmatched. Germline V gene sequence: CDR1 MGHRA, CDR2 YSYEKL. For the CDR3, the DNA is TGCGCCAGCAGCCAGGACAGGGTGACGGCGTACAATGAGCAGTTCTTC. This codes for CASSQDRVTAYNEQFF.

Here the CDR3 reads CASKSRHVQYF. Written as DNA, the CDR3 is TGTGCCAGTAAGTCCAGACATGTGCAGTACTTC. The chain carries TRBV19 and TRBJ2-7; D unresolved. V lost 7 bases and J lost 9, with 13 bases in between. The CDR3 extends over 11 amino acids. In germline, CDR1 is LNHDA, CDR2 SQIVND (reference sequence).

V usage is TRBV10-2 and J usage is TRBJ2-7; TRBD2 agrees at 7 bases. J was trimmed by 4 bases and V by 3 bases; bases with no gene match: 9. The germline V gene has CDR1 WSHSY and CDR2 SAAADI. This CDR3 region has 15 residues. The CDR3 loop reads CASSDLAGAGYEQYF. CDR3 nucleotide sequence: TGCGCCAGCAGTGATCTGGCGGGAGCAGGGTACGAGCAGTACTTC.

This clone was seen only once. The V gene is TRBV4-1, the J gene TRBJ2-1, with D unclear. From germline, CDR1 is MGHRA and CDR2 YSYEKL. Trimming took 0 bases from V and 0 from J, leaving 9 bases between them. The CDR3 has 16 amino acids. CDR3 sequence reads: CASSQDPAFSYNEQFF. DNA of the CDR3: TGCGCCAGCAGCCAAGACCCTGCGTTCTCCTACAATGAGCAGTTCTTC.

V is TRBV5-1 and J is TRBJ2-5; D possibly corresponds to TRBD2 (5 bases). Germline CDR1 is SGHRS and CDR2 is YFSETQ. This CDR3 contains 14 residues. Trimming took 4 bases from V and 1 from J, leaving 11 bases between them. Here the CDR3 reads CASSRDGIQETQYF. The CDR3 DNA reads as TGCGCCAGCAGCCGAGACGGGATCCAAGAGACCCAGTACTTC.

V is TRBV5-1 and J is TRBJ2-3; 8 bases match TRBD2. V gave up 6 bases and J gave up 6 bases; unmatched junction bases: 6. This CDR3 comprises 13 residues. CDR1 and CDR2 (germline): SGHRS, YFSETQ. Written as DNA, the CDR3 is TGCGCCAGCAACGGGGGGGCCGCCGATACGCAGTATTTT. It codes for CASNGGAADTQYF.

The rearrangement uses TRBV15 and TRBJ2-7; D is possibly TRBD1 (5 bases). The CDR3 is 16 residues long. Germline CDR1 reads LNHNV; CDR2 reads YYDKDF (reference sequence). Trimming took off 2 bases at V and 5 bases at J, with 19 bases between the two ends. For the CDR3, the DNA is TGTGCCACCAGCAGATCGATCATAGGGGAATTGAACGAGCAGTACTTC. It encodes CATSRSIIGELNEQYF.

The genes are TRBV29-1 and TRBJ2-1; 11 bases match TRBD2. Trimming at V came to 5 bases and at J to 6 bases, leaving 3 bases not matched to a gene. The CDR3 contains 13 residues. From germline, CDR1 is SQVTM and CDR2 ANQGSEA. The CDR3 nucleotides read TGCAGCGTTAGGCTAGCGGGAGGCAATGAGCAGTTCTTC. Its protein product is CSVRLAGGNEQFF.

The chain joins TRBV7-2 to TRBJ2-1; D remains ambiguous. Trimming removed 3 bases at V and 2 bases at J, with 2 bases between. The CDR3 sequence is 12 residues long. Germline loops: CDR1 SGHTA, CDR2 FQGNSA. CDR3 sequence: CASSFTYNEQFF. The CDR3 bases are TGTGCCAGCAGCTTCACCTACAATGAGCAGTTCTTC.

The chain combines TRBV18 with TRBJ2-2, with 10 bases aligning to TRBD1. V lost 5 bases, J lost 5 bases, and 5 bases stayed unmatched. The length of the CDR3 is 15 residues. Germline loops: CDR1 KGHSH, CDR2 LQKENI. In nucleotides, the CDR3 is TGTGCCAGCTCAGCTCGACAGGGGGCGACCGGGGAGCTGTTTTTT. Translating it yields CASSARQGATGELFF.

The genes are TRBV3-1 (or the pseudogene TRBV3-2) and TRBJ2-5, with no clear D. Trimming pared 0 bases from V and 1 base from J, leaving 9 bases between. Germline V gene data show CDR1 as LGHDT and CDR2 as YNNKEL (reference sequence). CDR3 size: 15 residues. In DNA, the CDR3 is TGTGCCAGCAGCCAAGAGTGGCCTCTCCAAGAGACCCAGTACTTC. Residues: CASSQEWPLQETQYF.

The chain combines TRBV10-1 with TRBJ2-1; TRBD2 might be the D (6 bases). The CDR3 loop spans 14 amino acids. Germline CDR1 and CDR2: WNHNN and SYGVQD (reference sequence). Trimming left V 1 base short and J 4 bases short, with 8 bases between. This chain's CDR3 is CASSEWTIYNEQFF. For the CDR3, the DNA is TGCGCCAGCAGTGAGTGGACTATATACAATGAGCAGTTCTTC.

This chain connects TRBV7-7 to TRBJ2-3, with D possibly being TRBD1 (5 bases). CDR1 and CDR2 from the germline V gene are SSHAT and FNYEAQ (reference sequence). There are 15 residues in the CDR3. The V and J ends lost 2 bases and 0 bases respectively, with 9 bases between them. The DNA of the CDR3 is TGTGCCAGCAGCTTAACAGGAACCAGCACAGATACGCAGTATTTT. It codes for CASSLTGTSTDTQYF.

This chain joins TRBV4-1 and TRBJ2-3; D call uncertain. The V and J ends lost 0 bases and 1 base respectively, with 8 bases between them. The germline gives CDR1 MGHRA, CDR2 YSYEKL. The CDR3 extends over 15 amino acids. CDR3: CASSQDVQGTDTQYF. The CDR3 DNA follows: TGCGCCAGCAGCCAAGATGTTCAGGGCACAGATACGCAGTATTTT.

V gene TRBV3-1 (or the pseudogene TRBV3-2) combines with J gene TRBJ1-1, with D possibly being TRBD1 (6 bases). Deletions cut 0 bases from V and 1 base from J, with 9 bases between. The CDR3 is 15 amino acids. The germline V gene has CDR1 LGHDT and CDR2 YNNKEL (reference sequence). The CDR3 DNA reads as TGTGCCAGCAGCCAAGATCGGGGACAGAACACTGAAGCTTTCTTT. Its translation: CASSQDRGQNTEAFF.

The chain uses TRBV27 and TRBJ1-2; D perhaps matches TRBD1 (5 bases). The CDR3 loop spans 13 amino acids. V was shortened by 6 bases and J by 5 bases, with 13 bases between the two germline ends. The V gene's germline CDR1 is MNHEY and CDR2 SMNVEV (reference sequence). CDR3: CASRGGWLYGYTF. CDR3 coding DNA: TGTGCCAGCAGGGGGGGGTGGCTTTATGGCTACACCTTC.

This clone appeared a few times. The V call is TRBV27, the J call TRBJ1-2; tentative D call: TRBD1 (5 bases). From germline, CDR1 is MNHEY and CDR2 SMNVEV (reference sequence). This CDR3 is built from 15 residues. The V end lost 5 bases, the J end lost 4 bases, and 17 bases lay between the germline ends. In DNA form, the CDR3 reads TGTGCCAGCAGTCACTCCCTGCAGGGATTCTATGGCTACACCTTC. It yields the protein CASSHSLQGFYGYTF.

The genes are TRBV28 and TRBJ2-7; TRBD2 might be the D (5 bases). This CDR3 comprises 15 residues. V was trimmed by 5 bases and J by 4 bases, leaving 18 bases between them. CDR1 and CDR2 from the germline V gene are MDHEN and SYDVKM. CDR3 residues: CASSPAAAGLYEQYF. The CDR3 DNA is TGTGCCAGCAGTCCCGCTGCTGCAGGACTTTACGAGCAGTACTTC.

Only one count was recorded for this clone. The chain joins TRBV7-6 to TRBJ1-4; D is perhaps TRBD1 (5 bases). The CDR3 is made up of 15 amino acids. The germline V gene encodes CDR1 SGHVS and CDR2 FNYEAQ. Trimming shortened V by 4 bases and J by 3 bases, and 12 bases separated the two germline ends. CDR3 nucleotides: TGTGCCAGCAGCTCCCCGGGGGGTTCTAATGAAAAACTGTTTTTT. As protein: CASSSPGGSNEKLFF. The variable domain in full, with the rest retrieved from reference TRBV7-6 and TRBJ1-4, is GAGVSQSPRYKVTKRGQDVALRCDPISGHVSLYWYRQALGQGPEFLTYFNYEAQQDKSGLPNDRFSAERPEGSISTLTIQRTEQRDSAMYRCASSSPGGSNEKLFFGSGTQLSVL.

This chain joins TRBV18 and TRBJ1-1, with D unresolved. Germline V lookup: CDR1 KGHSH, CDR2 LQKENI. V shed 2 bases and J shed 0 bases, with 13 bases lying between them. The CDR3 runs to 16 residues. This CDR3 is CASSPYQEGLNTEAFF. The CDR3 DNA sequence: TGTGCCAGCTCACCATACCAGGAGGGCTTGAACACTGAAGCTTTCTTT.